This T cell receptor (beta chain) originates from a study of T cell responses to AZD1222 COVID-19 vaccine (dated by TCRdb to the early 2020s). Notes on the research overall: AZD1222 recipients whose second dose came at about 4 weeks and those whose second dose came at about 12 weeks were combined into one group, since spike-specific TCR depth and breadth did not differ between the two schedules. TCR sequencing covered fewer than 250 trial participants: 207 given two doses of AZD1222 and 26 given two doses of MenACWY control vaccine. Trial participants were enrolled by age into subgroups of 18-55, 56-69 and 70-plus years, and around 140, 26 and 57 TCR-sequenced participants, respectively, were included in these subgroups.

Paper-wide results and their limitations: Participants were mostly white British, with more females than males. The authors suggested clonal diversity may have been underestimated. Because no day 14 peak-response samples were available, the repertoires could be characterized only after the peak T cell response. CD4 TCRs associated with the vaccine covered the entire spike protein, and the dominant responses were in regions 160-218 and 743-854. A significant rise in spike-specific TCR breadth and depth was observed after two AZD1222 doses relative to day 0 and relative to MenACWY recipients. In the small 56-69-year group, the increase in depth fell short of significance, most likely because of low power. Only six AZD1222 recipients were SARS-CoV-2 seropositive at baseline, limiting conclusions about previously exposed vaccinees. Nearly half of unique spike-specific TCRs reportedly recognized epitopes outside regions mutated in the B.1.351 and B.1.1.7 variants.

The sample's time point label, in plain terms: baseline before first vaccination. Samples from vaccinated people were obtained from the UK trials COV001 and COV002, which included a single-blind randomized controlled phase 2/3 trial of AZD1222 (ChAdOx1 nCoV-19) in healthy adults. For TCRbeta chain sequencing, PBMC samples from trial participants were taken at day 0 and at day 28 after the second dose. The CDR3 regions of human TCRbeta chains were analyzed by immunosequencing. The original pipeline was this. Repertoire TCRs were checked for matches against a reference library of SARS-CoV-2-specific TCRs that had been generated using the MIRA antigen-specificity platform. Breadth was defined as the fraction of unique TCRs that were SARS-CoV-2-associated, and depth was defined as the fraction of total T cells that were SARS-CoV-2-associated. Using the MIRA data, each spike-specific TCR was assigned both to the spike region to which the TCR was reactive and to a CD4 or CD8 class. Log10-transformed breadth and depth values were compared by one-way ANOVA with Sidak's multiple comparisons tests. This is the immuneACCESS table as TCRdb keeps it, with only in-frame sequences that have V and J called. A part of the clones is gone; compared with another copy, unresolved V genes explain less than half, and the rest is unexplained. The V and J calls and clone size were taken over from that table, and D and trimming were inferred from the DNA. Counted in this sample were roughly 120,000 clones; 70% to 90% of them appeared once. The ten largest clones capture about 1.5% of the sample.

A note on this clone: It has no known antigen specificity. Base qualities are not provided; no much larger clone lies one nucleotide away.

This specimen was peripheral blood, taken on day 0 of AZD1222 vaccination. The sequence derives from an adult in good health.

The CDR3 corresponds to CASSPVGGGNQPQHF. The nucleotide sequence is TGTGCCAGCAGCCCCGTGGGGGGTGGCAATCAGCCCCAGCATTTT. The sequence links TRBV6-5 to TRBJ1-5, with TRBD1 tentatively as D gene (5 bases match). For CDR1 and CDR2, the germline V gene lists MNHEY and SVGAGI. From cysteine to phenylalanine, the CDR3 is 15 amino acids long. Of the read, only the CDR3 DNA is kept; its 45 bases are in frame from base 1. V lost 6 bases and J lost 2 bases; the stretch between them is 14 bases long.